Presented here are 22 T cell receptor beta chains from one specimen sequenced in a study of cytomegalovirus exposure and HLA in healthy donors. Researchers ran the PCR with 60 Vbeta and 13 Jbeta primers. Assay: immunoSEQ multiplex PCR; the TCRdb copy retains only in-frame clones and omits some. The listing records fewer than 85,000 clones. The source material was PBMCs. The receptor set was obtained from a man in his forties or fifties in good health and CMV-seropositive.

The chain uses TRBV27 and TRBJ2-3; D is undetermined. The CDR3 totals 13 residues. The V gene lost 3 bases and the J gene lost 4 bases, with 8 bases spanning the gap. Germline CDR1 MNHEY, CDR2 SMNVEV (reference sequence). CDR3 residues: CASSFEMADTQYF. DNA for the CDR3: TGTGCCAGCAGTTTTGAGATGGCAGATACGCAGTATTTT.

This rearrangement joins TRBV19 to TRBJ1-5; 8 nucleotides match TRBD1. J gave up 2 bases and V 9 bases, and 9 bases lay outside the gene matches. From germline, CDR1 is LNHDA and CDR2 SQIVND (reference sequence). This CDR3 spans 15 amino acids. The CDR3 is CASQDRAGGNQPQHF. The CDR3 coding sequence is TGTGCCAGCCAGGACAGGGCGGGGGGCAATCAGCCCCAGCATTTT.

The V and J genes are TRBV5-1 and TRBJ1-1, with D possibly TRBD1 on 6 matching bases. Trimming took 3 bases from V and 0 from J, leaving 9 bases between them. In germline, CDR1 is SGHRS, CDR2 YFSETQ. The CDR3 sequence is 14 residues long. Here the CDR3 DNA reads TGCGCCAGCAGCTCCGGGACACTGAACACTGAAGCTTTCTTT. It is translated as CASSSGTLNTEAFF.

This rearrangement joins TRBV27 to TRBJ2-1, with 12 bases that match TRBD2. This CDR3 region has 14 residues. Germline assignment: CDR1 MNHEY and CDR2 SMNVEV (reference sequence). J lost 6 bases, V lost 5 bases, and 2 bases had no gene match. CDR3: CASSLAGGFNEQFF. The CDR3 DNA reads TGTGCCAGCAGTCTAGCGGGGGGGTTCAATGAGCAGTTCTTC.

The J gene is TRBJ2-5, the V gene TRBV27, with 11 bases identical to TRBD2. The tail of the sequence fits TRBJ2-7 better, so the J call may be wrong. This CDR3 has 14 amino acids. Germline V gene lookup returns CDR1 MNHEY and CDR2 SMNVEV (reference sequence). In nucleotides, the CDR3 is TGTGCCAGCAGTCCGACTAGCGGGACCTACGAGCAGTACTTC. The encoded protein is CASSPTSGTYEQYF.

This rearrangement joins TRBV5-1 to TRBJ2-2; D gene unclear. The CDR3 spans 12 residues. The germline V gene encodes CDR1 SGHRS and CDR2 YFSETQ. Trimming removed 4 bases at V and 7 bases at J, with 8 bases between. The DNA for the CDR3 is TGCGCCAGCAGCACTGGAGACGGGGAGCTGTTTTTT. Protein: CASSTGDGELFF.

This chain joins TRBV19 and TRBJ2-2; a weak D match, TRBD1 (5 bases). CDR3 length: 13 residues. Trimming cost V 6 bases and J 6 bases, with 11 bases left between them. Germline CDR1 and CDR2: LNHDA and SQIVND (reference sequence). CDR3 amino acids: CASSQGEPGELFF. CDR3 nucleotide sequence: TGTGCCAGTAGCCAAGGGGAACCCGGGGAGCTGTTTTTT.

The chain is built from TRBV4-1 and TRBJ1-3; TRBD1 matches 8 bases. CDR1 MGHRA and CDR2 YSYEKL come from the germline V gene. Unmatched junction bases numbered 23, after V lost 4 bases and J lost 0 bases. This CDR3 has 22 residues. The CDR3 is CASSPQPPPYRGQAVSGNTIYF. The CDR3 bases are TGCGCCAGCAGCCCCCAGCCCCCTCCTTATCGGGGACAGGCCGTCTCTGGAAACACCATATATTTT.

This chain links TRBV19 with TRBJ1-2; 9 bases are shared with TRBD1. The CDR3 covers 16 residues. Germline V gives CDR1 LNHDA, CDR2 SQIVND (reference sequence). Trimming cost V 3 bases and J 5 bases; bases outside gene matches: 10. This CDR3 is CASSMGRTGEIYGYTF. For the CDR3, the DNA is TGTGCCAGTAGTATGGGAAGGACAGGGGAGATTTATGGCTACACCTTC.

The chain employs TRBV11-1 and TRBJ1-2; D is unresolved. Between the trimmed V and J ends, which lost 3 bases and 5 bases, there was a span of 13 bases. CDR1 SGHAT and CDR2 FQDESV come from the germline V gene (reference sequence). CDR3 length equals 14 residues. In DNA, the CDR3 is TGTGCCAGCAGCTTCGGGTCAGAAAATTATGGCTACACCTTC. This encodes CASSFGSENYGYTF.

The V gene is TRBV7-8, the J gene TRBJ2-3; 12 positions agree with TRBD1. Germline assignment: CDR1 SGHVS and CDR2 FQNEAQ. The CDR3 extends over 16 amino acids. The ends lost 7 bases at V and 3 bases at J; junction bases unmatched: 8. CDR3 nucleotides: TGTGCCAGCATTCCGGGACAGGGGGCGAGGACAGATACGCAGTATTTT. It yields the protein CASIPGQGARTDTQYF.

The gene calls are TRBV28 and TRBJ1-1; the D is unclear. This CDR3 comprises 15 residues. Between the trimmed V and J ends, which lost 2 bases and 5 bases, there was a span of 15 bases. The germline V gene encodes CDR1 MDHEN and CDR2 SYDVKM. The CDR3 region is CASSLRRGSRTEAFF. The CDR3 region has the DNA TGTGCCAGCAGTTTACGGAGAGGGAGTCGAACTGAAGCTTTCTTT.

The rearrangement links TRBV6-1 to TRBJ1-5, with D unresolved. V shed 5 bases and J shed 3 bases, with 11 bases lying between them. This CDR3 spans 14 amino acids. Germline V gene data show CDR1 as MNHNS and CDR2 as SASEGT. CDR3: CASSSSSLNQPQHF. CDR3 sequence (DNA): TGTGCCAGCAGTTCCTCGAGTCTCAATCAGCCCCAGCATTTT.

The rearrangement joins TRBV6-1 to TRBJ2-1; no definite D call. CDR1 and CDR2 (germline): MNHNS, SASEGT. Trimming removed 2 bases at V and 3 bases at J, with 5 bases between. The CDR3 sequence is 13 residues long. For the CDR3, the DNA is TGTGCCAGCAGTGAAACCAGCTACAATGAGCAGTTCTTC. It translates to CASSETSYNEQFF.

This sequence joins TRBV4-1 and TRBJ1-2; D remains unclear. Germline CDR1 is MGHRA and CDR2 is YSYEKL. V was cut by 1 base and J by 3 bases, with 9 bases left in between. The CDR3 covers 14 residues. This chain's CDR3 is CASSQVARDYGYTF. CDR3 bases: TGCGCCAGCAGCCAAGTTGCGAGGGACTATGGCTACACCTTC.

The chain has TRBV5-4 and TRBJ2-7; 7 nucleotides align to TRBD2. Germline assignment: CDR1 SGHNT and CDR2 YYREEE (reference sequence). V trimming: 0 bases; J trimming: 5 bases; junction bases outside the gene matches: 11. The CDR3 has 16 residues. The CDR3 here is CASSLGGPGRADEQYF. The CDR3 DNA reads TGTGCCAGCAGCTTGGGGGGCCCGGGGAGGGCCGACGAGCAGTACTTC.

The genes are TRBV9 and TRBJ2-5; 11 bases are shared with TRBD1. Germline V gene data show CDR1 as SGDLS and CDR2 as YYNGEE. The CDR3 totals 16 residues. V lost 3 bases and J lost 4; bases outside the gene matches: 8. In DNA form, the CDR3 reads TGTGCCAGCAGCGCCGTCGGGACAGGGGGTGGAGAGACCCAGTACTTC. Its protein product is CASSAVGTGGGETQYF.

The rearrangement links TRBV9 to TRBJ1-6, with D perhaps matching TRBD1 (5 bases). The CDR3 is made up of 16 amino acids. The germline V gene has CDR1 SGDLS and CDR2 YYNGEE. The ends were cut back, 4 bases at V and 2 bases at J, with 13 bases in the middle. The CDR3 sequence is CASSRGVGAYNSPLHF. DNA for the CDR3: TGTGCCAGCAGCCGGGGGGTGGGCGCCTATAATTCACCCCTCCACTTT.

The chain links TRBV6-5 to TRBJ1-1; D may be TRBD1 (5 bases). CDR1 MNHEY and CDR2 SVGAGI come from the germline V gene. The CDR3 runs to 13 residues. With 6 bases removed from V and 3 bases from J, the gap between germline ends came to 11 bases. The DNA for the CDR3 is TGTGCCAGCAGAAGAGCGGGGGACACTGAAGCTTTCTTT. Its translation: CASRRAGDTEAFF.

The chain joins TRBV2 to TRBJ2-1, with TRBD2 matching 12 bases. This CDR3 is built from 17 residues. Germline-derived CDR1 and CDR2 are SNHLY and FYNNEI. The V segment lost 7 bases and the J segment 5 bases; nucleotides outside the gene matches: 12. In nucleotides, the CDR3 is TGTGCCAGCAAAGGGCTAGCGGGGGGGCCTCCCAACAATGAGCAGTTCTTC. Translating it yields CASKGLAGGPPNNEQFF.

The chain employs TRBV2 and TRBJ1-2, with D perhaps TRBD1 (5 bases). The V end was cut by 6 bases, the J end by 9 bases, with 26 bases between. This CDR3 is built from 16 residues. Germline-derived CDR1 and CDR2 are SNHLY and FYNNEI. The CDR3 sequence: CASRTGDRTRPRSYTF. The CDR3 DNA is TGTGCCAGCAGGACGGGGGATAGGACACGTCCCAGGAGCTACACCTTC.

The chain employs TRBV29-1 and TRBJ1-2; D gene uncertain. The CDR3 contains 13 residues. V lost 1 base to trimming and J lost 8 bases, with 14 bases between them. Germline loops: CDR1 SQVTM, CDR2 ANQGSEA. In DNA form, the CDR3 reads TGCAGCGTTGAAGTCAGGTCCCTTGGGGGCTACACCTTC. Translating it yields CSVEVRSLGGYTF.